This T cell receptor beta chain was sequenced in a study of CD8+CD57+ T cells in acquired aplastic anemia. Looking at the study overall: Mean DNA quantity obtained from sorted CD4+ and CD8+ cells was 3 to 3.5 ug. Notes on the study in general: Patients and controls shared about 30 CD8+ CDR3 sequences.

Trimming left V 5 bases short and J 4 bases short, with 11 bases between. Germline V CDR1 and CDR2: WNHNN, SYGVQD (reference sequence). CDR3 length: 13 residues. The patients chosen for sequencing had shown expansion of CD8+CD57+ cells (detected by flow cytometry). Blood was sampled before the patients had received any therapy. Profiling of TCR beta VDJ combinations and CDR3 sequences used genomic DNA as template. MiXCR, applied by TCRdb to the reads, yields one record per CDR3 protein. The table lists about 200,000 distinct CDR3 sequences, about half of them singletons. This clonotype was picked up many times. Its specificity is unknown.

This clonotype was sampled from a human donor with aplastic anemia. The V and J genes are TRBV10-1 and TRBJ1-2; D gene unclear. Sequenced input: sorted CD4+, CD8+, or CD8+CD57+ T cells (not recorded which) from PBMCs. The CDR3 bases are TGCGCCAGCAGTCTCGCAGGTTCCTATGGCTACACCTTC. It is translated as CASSLAGSYGYTF.